These T cell receptor beta chains were read from a single sample in a study of T-cell memory formation after mild COVID-19. TCRdb analysed the 5' RACE reads with MiXCR anew, one entry per CDR3 protein. Of roughly 280,000 distinct CDR3 sequences listed, roughly 15% are singletons. Source material: PBMCs or a T cell subset sorted from them (not recorded which). The receptors come from a man aged 18 to 35 who had mild COVID-19 (a few samples of this study predate the infection). Cell type and time point are not known. The CDR3 runs from the conserved cysteine through the conserved F or W. Fields, in order: clone size, J gene, D gene, V gene, CDR3 protein, CDR3 DNA. D genes are given only for firm matches. Clone size is shown for a subset of rows, as once, few, many or a class of expanded clone.

. TRBJ2-1 . TRBV7-3 CATRRTASSYNEQFF TGTGCCACCCGGAGGACGGCAAGCTCCTACAATGAGCAGTTCTTC
. TRBJ1-2 . TRBV10-1 CASSERQKNNYGYTF TGCGCCAGCAGTGAGCGGCAGAAGAATAACTATGGCTACACCTTC
few TRBJ2-3 . TRBV5-1 CASSLGGTELMDTQYF TGCGCCAGCAGCTTGGGAGGAACGGAGTTGATGGATACGCAGTATTTT
. TRBJ2-2 TRBD1 TRBV12-3/TRBV12-4 CASSPSDRVPGSGELFF TGTGCCAGCAGTCCTTCCGACAGGGTCCCAGGGTCCGGGGAGCTGTTTTTT
few TRBJ2-5 . TRBV7-2 CASKLGGPRGTQYF TGTGCCAGCAAACTCGGGGGGCCGAGGGGGACCCAGTACTTC
few TRBJ2-7 TRBD1 TRBV7-9 CASSVGQGFWEQYF TGTGCCAGCAGCGTGGGACAGGGGTTTTGGGAGCAGTACTTC
few TRBJ2-5 TRBD2 TRBV5-6 CASSRFRVAGDQGTQYF TGTGCCAGCAGCCGGTTCCGGGTAGCGGGCGACCAAGGGACCCAGTACTTC
. TRBJ1-2 . TRBV18 CASSPPGATNYGYTF TGTGCCAGCTCACCACCGGGAGCTACAAACTATGGCTACACCTTC
. TRBJ2-5 . TRBV5-6 CASSYGGREETQYF TGTGCCAGCAGCTACGGCGGCAGGGAAGAGACCCAGTACTTC
. TRBJ2-1 TRBD1 TRBV9 CASSGLATGGGEQFF TGTGCCAGCAGCGGTCTTGCTACAGGGGGTGGTGAGCAGTTCTTC
. TRBJ2-3 TRBD1 TRBV7-9 CASSSQQGDPSGTQYF TGTGCCAGCAGCTCGCAGCAGGGGGACCCCTCGGGTACGCAGTATTTT
. TRBJ1-3 . TRBV7-2 CASSPTAVLSGNTIYF TGTGCCAGCAGCCCCACTGCGGTTCTCTCTGGAAACACCATATATTTT
few TRBJ1-2 TRBD1 TRBV7-9 CASVLLTGGLGGYTF TGTGCCAGCGTCCTCCTGACAGGGGGCCTGGGTGGCTACACCTTC
few TRBJ2-2 TRBD1 TRBV5-1 CASSVGTANTGELFF TGCGCCAGCAGCGTGGGGACAGCGAACACCGGGGAGCTGTTTTTT
. TRBJ2-3 . TRBV7-9 CASSFVGSSTDTQYF TGTGCCAGCAGCTTTGTCGGGAGTAGCACAGATACGCAGTATTTT
few TRBJ2-1 TRBD2 TRBV7-9 CASNPGLAGNEQFF TGTGCCAGCAACCCGGGACTAGCGGGGAATGAGCAGTTCTTC
once TRBJ1-5 . TRBV15 CATSRDRMGNQPQHF TGTGCCACCAGCAGAGACAGGATGGGCAATCAGCCCCAGCATTTT
few TRBJ1-1 . TRBV6-5 CASSYSETLLGAFF TGTGCCAGCAGTTACTCGGAGACGCTACTAGGAGCTTTCTTT
. TRBJ1-5 . TRBV7-6 CASSLETELGPQHF TGTGCCAGCAGCTTGGAGACAGAGCTCGGGCCCCAGCATTTT
many TRBJ1-1 . TRBV4-1 CASSQVEVAAAFF TGCGCCAGCAGCCAAGTAGAAGTCGCGGCCGCTTTCTTT
. TRBJ1-4 . TRBV5-1 CASSRVAGTAGNEKLFF TGCGCCAGCAGCCGGGTGGCGGGGACGGCCGGTAATGAAAAACTGTTTTTT
many TRBJ2-3 TRBD2 TRBV4-3 CASSQEGGASPIADTQYF TGCGCCAGCAGCCAAGAGGGAGGGGCCAGCCCTATCGCAGATACGCAGTATTTT
many TRBJ2-1 . TRBV5-4 CASSPGVGSYNEQFF TGTGCCAGCAGCCCGGGCGTGGGGTCCTACAATGAGCAGTTCTTC
few TRBJ1-1 . TRBV4-1 CASSQDPSGNTEAFF TGCGCCAGCAGCCAAGATCCTTCGGGGAACACTGAAGCTTTCTTT
. TRBJ1-2 . TRBV6-5 CASSSDHGYTF TGTGCCAGCAGTTCAGATCATGGCTACACCTTC
few TRBJ1-1 . TRBV7-9 CASNPPLGTEAFF TGTGCCAGCAACCCGCCGCTTGGAACTGAAGCTTTCTTT
. TRBJ1-6 . TRBV12-3/TRBV12-4 CASSNRAALHF TGTGCCAGCAGTAACCGGGCGGCCCTCCACTTT
. TRBJ1-1 . TRBV10-3 CAITRQSGDTEAFF TGTGCCATCACCCGACAGTCGGGGGACACTGAAGCTTTCTTT
many TRBJ1-1 . TRBV18 CASSSQANTEAFF TGTGCCAGCTCATCCCAGGCCAACACTGAAGCTTTCTTT
few TRBJ1-1 . TRBV5-1 CASKQNTEAFF TGCGCCAGCAAGCAGAACACTGAAGCTTTCTTT
. TRBJ1-1 . TRBV6-2/TRBV6-3 CASSYPSGTRNTEAFF TGTGCCAGCAGTTACCCTTCCGGGACAAGGAACACTGAAGCTTTCTTT
. TRBJ2-5 . TRBV3-1 CASSQALRETQYF TGTGCCAGCAGCCAAGCTTTACGAGAGACCCAGTACTTC
. TRBJ2-3 TRBD2 TRBV24-1 CATSDTRGYGDTQYF TGTGCCACCAGTGACACGCGGGGGTACGGAGATACGCAGTATTTT
many TRBJ1-2 . TRBV7-6 CASSSTGKRAGYTF TGTGCCAGCAGCTCCACAGGGAAAAGAGCTGGCTACACCTTC
. TRBJ2-1 . TRBV7-8 CASSLVRVRQPYNEQFF TGTGCCAGCAGCTTAGTGAGGGTCCGACAGCCCTACAATGAGCAGTTCTTC
. TRBJ1-1 . TRBV27 CASSFRGAEAFF TGTGCCAGCAGTTTCAGGGGCGCTGAAGCTTTCTTT
few TRBJ2-2 TRBD1 TRBV9 CASSGGPQGYGELFF TGTGCCAGCAGCGGGGGGCCACAGGGGTACGGGGAGCTGTTTTTT
. TRBJ2-5 . TRBV5-1 CASSRASWPDGETQYF TGCGCCAGCAGCCGCGCTTCCTGGCCCGACGGGGAGACCCAGTACTTC
. TRBJ1-2 . TRBV7-3 CASSPAGTALYGYTF TGTGCCAGCAGCCCCGCAGGGACCGCTCTCTATGGCTACACCTTC
. TRBJ2-4 . TRBV18 CASSPPYSKNIQYF TGTGCCAGCTCACCACCGTACAGCAAAAACATTCAGTACTTC
. TRBJ2-1 . TRBV3-1 CASKSDGSSYNEQFF TGTGCCAGCAAGTCAGACGGGAGCTCCTACAATGAGCAGTTCTTC
few TRBJ1-1 . TRBV7-9 CASSSTPSVEAFF TGTGCCAGCAGCTCCACCCCGTCGGTTGAAGCTTTCTTT
. TRBJ1-1 . TRBV19 CASSPRGGTAFF TGTGCCAGTAGTCCCAGGGGAGGGACGGCTTTCTTT
. TRBJ1-4 . TRBV7-2 CASSPRGGQEKLFF TGTGCCAGCAGCCCTCGGGGGGGTCAGGAAAAACTGTTTTTT
. TRBJ1-2 TRBD1 TRBV9 CASSDRTDRAEGYTF TGTGCCAGCAGCGACCGCACCGACAGGGCGGAGGGCTACACCTTC
few TRBJ2-5 TRBD1 TRBV4-1 CASSQRGQGYQETQYF TGCGCCAGCAGCCAACGAGGACAGGGGTACCAAGAGACCCAGTACTTC
. TRBJ2-5 . TRBV2 CASSLSPVTLQTQYF TGTGCCAGCAGCCTCTCCCCGGTGACTCTTCAGACCCAGTACTTC
. TRBJ1-1 TRBD1 TRBV10-2 CASSRPSTGAGEAFF TGCGCCAGCAGTCGCCCCTCGACAGGGGCTGGTGAAGCTTTCTTT
. TRBJ1-6 TRBD1 TRBV4-2 CASSQDPTTGNNSPLHF TGTGCCAGCAGCCAAGATCCCACGACAGGGAATAATTCACCCCTCCACTTT